This TCR beta chain was retrieved from a study of T cells expressing NK-cell markers. About the research overall: In the group of eight sequenced donors, seven were HCMV-seropositive and one was seronegative.

Comments on this clonotype: As yet, its antigen is unknown.

The CDR3 contains 20 residues. Germline CDR1 MNHEY, CDR2 SVGEGT. TCR beta libraries carry UMIs added by 5'RACE template switching. Reprocessing the 5' RACE reads, TCRdb reports a single entry for every CDR3 protein and omits DNA. This listing includes approximately 460,000 distinct CDR3 sequences. Study-level findings and limits: Once again these clonotypes came out on top in the CD3+CD56-NKG2C+ fraction of several donors. Top CD8+ clonotypes included the dominant CD3+CD56+NKG2C+ clonotypes in a handful of donors.

The specimen was blood T cells: a sorted CD56 or NKG2C T cell subset, CD4+ or CD8+ T cells, or bulk PBMC T cells (not recorded which). The chain has TRBV6-2 or TRBV6-3 and TRBJ2-1; TCRdb picks TRBD2, but there is no DNA to check that call. The sequence was obtained from a woman between 18 and 70 years old in good health. The CDR3 protein is CASSTPGLAGAAGSYNEQFF.